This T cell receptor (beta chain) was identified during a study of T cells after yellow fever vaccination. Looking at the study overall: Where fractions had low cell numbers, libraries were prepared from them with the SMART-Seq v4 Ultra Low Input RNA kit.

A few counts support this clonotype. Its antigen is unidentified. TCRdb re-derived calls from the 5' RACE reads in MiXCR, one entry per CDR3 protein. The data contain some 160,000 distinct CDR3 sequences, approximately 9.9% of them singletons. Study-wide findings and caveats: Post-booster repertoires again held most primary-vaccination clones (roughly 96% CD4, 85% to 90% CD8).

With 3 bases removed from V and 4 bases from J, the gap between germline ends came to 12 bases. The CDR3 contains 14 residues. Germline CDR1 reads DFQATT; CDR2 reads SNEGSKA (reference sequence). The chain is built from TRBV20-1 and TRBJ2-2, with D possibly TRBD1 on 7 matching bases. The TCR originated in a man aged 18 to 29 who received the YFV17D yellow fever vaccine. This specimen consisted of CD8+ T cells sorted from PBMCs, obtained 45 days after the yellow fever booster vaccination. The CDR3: CSAREGQLTGELFF. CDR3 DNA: TGCAGTGCTAGGGAGGGACAGCTCACCGGGGAGCTGTTTTTT.